This T cell receptor (beta chain) comes out of a study of blood T cell repertoires in COVID-19. On the study more broadly: Acute and convalescent COVID-19 samples came from the United States, Italy and Spain. PBMCs, B-cell-depleted T cells, or T cells were the source of the cDNA or gDNA that made up the material.

As originally analysed: By means of reference gene primer amplification, nucleated cell counts were estimated. Method: immunoSEQ multiplex PCR; TCRdb's copy keeps in-frame clones and lacks some. Clonal size and the V and J genes are those of that table, whereas D and trimming came from the DNA. The profile shows fewer than 300,000 clones, under 90% of them singletons. This CDR3 is built from 15 residues. The genes are TRBV21-1 and TRBJ2-2; the D call of TRBD1 is as the table states it, not checked on the DNA. TRBV21-1 is annotated as a pseudogene. The sequenced sample consisted of peripheral blood. This TCR came from a woman between 18 and 29 years old with acute or convalescent COVID-19. The CDR3 protein is CASSTRTQNTGELFF. DNA of the CDR3: TGTGCCAGCAGCACCCGGACACAAAACACCGGGGAGCTGTTTTTT.